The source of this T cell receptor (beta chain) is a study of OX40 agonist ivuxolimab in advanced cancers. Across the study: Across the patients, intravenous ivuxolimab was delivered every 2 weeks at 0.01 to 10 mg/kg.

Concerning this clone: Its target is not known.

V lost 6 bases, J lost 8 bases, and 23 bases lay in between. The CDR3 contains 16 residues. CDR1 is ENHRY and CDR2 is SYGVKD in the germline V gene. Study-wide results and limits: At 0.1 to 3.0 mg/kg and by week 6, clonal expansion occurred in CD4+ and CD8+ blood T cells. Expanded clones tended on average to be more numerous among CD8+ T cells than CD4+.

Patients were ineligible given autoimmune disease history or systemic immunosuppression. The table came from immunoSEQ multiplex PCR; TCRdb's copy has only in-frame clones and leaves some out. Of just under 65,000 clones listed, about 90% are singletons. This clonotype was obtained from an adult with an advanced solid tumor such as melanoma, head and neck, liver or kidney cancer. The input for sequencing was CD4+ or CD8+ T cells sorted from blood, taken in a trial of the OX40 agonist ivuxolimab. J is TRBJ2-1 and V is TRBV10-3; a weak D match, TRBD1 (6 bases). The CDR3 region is CAISPNQGTPLDEQFF. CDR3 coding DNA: TGTGCCATCAGCCCGAATCAGGGGACCCCCTTGGATGAGCAGTTCTTC.